The 11 T cell receptor beta chains below come from one sample, sequenced in a study of blood T cell repertoires in COVID-19. This table comes from immunoSEQ multiplex PCR, and its TCRdb copy is limited to in-frame clones, with some not included. The sample holds around 190,000 clones, roughly 77% seen once. The specimen was PBMCs or T cells enriched from blood (not recorded which). The source is a woman in her fifties or sixties with acute COVID-19.

The chain recombines TRBV6-5 with TRBJ1-3; D gene uncertain. CDR3 length: 11 residues. Trimming removed 6 bases at V and 6 bases at J, with 6 bases between. CDR1 MNHEY and CDR2 SVGAGI come from the germline V gene. The CDR3, as DNA: TGTGCCAGCAGCTCTCCAAACACCATATATTTT. This encodes CASSSPNTIYF.

This chain links TRBV27 with TRBJ2-2; D is unclear. Germline lookup yields CDR1 MNHEY and CDR2 SMNVEV (reference sequence). Trimming took off 7 bases at V and 4 bases at J, with 13 bases between the two ends. There are 14 residues in the CDR3. Here the CDR3 reads CASTVLGVTGELFF. The CDR3 nucleotides are TGTGCCAGCACCGTCCTAGGAGTCACCGGGGAGCTGTTTTTT.

This clone was detected a few times. The chain has TRBV7-9 and TRBJ1-1; 7 bases line up with TRBD1. V gave up 5 bases and J gave up 0 bases; unmatched junction bases: 6. Germline CDR1 SEHNR, CDR2 FQNEAQ (reference sequence). The CDR3 length is 15 residues. The CDR3 DNA is TGTGCCAGCAGCGACCGGACAGGTATGAACACTGAAGCTTTCTTT. Translation: CASSDRTGMNTEAFF.

CDR3 in amino acids: CASSHLGGFYEQYV. As DNA, the CDR3 is TGTGCCAGCAGCCATCTCGGGGGGTTCTACGAGCAGTACGTC. The chain carries TRBV5-8 and TRBJ2-7, with 7 bases identical to TRBD2. Germline V gene lookup returns CDR1 SGHTS and CDR2 YDEGEE. This CDR3 has 14 amino acids. Trimming took 4 bases from V and 3 from J; bases not matched to a gene: 7.

V is TRBV18 and J is TRBJ1-3, with D possibly being TRBD1 (6 bases). There are 16 residues in the CDR3. The V end lost 3 bases, the J end lost 0 bases, and 12 bases lay between the germline ends. Germline loops: CDR1 KGHSH, CDR2 LQKENI. The CDR3 here is CASSPSTGLSGNTIYF. For the CDR3, the DNA is TGTGCCAGCTCACCGTCTACAGGGCTCTCTGGAAACACCATATATTTT.

The chain couples TRBV5-5 to TRBJ1-1, with D perhaps matching TRBD1 (5 bases). The CDR3 spans 16 residues. CDR1 and CDR2 (germline): SGHKS, YYEKEE (reference sequence). V lost 3 bases to trimming and J lost 8 bases, with 23 bases between them. The CDR3 DNA sequence: TGTGCCAGCAGCTCTGGACCCCAGGGTAAGAGCTACGAAGCTTTCTTT. Translated: CASSSGPQGKSYEAFF.

The chain combines TRBV19 with TRBJ2-5; 8 bases align to TRBD1. V dropped 3 bases and J dropped 9; count of bases not matched to a gene: 18. The V gene's germline CDR1 is LNHDA and CDR2 SQIVND (reference sequence). The CDR3 sequence is 17 residues long. CDR3 in amino acids: CASSMWSGQGQSRAQYF. The CDR3 DNA sequence: TGTGCCAGTAGTATGTGGTCTGGACAGGGACAATCTCGGGCCCAGTACTTC.

This clone appeared a few times. This rearrangement joins TRBV2 to TRBJ1-5; a weak D match, TRBD1 (5 bases). Trimming shortened V by 5 bases and J by 4 bases, and 9 bases separated the two germline ends. The CDR3 covers 13 residues. CDR1 is SNHLY and CDR2 is FYNNEI in the germline V gene. The CDR3 protein is CASSTRQNQPQHF. In DNA form, the CDR3 reads TGTGCCAGCAGTACAAGACAGAATCAGCCCCAGCATTTT.

The V call is TRBV9, the J call TRBJ2-2, with 7 positions matching TRBD2. Germline assignment: CDR1 SGDLS and CDR2 YYNGEE. The CDR3 runs 15 residues. After removal of 3 bases from V and 5 bases from J, the junction contained 7 bases not matched to a gene. The chain's CDR3 is CASSGTTSDTGELFF. The CDR3 DNA reads as TGTGCCAGCAGCGGAACAACTAGCGATACCGGGGAGCTGTTTTTT. Full variable domain (missing parts from reference TRBV9 and TRBJ2-2): DSGVTQTPKHLITATGQRVTLRCSPRSGDLSVYWYQQSLDQGLQFLIQYYNGEERAKGNILERFSAQQFPDLHSELNLSSLELGDSALYFCASSGTTSDTGELFFGEGSRLTVL.

The gene calls are TRBV18 and TRBJ1-2, with no clear D. The V end was cut by 6 bases, the J end by 1 base, with 12 bases between. CDR3 length: 14 residues. The germline V gene has CDR1 KGHSH and CDR2 LQKENI. Here the CDR3 DNA reads TGTGCCAGCTCCGCAGCGGAGTTTAACTATGGCTACACCTTC. Translation: CASSAAEFNYGYTF.

V gene TRBV7-3 combines with J gene TRBJ1-1; D uncertain. V lost 2 bases to trimming and J lost 1 base, with 5 bases between them. The length of the CDR3 is 13 residues. From germline, CDR1 is SGHTA and CDR2 FQGTGA. The CDR3 DNA follows: TGTGCCAGCAGCTTAGCCAGGAACACTGAAGCTTTCTTT. As protein: CASSLARNTEAFF.